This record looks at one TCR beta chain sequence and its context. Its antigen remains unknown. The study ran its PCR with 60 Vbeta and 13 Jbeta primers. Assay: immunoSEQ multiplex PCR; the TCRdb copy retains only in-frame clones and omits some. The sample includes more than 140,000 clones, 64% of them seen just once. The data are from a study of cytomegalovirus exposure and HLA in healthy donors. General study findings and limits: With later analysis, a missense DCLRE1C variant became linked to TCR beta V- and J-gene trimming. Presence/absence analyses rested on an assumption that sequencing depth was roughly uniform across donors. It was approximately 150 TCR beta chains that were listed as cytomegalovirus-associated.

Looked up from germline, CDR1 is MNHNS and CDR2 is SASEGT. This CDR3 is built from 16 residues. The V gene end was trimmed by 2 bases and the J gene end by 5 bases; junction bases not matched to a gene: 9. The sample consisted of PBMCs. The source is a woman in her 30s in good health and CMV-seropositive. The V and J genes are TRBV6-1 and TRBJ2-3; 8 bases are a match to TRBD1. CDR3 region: CASSERWTGKLDTQYF. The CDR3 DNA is TGTGCCAGCAGTGAACGGTGGACAGGGAAGTTAGATACGCAGTATTTT.